This TCR beta chain came from a study of T cells in Graves' hyperthyroidism and ophthalmopathy. The TCR beta CDR3 regions underwent amplification using RNA transcripts as the source. First-round RT-PCR of the TCR CDR3 relied on the HTBI primer set. Via MiXCR, TCRdb re-called the multiplex PCR reads, giving one row per CDR3 protein. The sample carries some 770,000 distinct CDR3 sequences, roughly 17% recorded once. Exclusion of patients followed from uncontrolled infection, other autoimmune disease, pregnancy or lactation. V was pared by 6 bases and J by 0 bases, with 11 bases of the junction left unmatched. CDR3 length: 17 amino acids. Germline V gene data show CDR1 as SNHLY and CDR2 as FYNNEI. The study's findings and limits: The majority of expanded thyroid clonotypes above 0.001 also appeared in blood.

This clonotype was recorded at least ten times. Its antigen is still unknown. The V call is TRBV2, the J call TRBJ2-3; 8 bases align to TRBD2. Sequencing input: blood. The clonotype comes from a man aged 18 to 30 with Graves' hyperthyroidism. CDR3 coding DNA: TGTGCCAGCAGCCTAACCACTAGCGGAGATAGCACAGATACGCAGTATTTT. Its protein product is CASSLTTSGDSTDTQYF.